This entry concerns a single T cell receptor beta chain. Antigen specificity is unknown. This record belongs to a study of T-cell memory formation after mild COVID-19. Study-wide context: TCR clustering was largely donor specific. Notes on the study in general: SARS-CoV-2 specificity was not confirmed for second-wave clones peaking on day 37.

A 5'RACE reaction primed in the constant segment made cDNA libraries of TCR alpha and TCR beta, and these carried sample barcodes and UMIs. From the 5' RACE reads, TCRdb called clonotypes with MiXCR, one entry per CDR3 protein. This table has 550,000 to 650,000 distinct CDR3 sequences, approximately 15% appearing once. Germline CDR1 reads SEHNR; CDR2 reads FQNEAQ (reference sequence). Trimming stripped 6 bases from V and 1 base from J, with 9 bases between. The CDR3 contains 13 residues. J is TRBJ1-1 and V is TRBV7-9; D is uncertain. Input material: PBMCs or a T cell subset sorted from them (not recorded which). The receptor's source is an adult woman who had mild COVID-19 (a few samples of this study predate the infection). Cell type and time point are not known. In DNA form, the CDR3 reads TGTGCCAGCAGGTTCGTACAGAACACTGAAGCTTTCTTT. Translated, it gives CASRFVQNTEAFF.